The clone carrying this T cell receptor (beta chain) was picked up a small number of times. Its antigen remains unidentified. The data are from a study of beta chain features in type 1 diabetes. Study details: Across all samples, fewer than 120,000,000 sorted cells were examined.

Each of the CD4+ naive, central memory, regulatory and stem cell-like memory populations was sorted via CD45RO/CCR7/CD25/CD127/CD95/CD27. What was sequenced were expressed TCRB transcripts, since all of the isolated RNA had been reverse transcribed. Here immunoSEQ multiplex PCR was the method, and the copy in TCRdb shows in-frame clones only, minus some. The table lists some 190,000 clones, approximately 7.8% of them singletons. Study observations and caveats: More deletions and fewer insertions at VDJ junctions were found in patients with type 1 diabetes. TCRB CDR3s from Type 1 diabetes patients were moderately but significantly shorter in all four CD4+ subsets. The naive, central memory and Treg TCRB repertoires looked more alike in patients than they did in healthy donors.

Trimming removed 5 bases at V and 2 bases at J, with 12 bases between. The germline CDR1 and CDR2 sequences are LNHNV and YYDKDF (reference sequence). This CDR3 has 15 amino acids. Sequencing was performed on central memory CD4+ T cells from blood. The TCR sequence derives from a woman aged 40 to 55 with type 1 diabetes. The genes are TRBV15 and TRBJ2-2, with a weak D call TRBD2 (6 bases). The CDR3 nucleotides are TGTGCCACCAGCCCCCGGCGGGGTAACACCGGGGAGCTGTTTTTT. Amino acid sequence: CATSPRRGNTGELFF.